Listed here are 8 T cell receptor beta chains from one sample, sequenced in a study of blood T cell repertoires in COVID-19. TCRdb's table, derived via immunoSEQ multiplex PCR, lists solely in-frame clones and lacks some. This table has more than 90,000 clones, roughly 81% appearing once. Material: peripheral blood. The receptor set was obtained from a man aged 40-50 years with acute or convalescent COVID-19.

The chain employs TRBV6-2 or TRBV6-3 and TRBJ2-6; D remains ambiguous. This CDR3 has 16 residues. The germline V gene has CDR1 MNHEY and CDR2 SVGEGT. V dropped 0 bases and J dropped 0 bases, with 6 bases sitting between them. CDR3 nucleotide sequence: TGTGCCAGCAGTTACTCGCCTAGCTCTGGGGCCAACGTCCTGACTTTC. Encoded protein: CASSYSPSSGANVLTF.

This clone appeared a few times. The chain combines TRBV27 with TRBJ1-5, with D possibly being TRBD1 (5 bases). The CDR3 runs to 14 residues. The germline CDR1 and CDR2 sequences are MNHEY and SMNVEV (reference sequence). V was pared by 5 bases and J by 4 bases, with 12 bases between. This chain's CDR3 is CASSVAGQNQPQHF. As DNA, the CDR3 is TGTGCCAGCAGTGTTGCAGGGCAGAATCAGCCCCAGCATTTT.

CDR3 coding DNA: TGTGCCACCAGCAATCTCCAGGGATATGGCTACACCTTC. This sequence encodes CATSNLQGYGYTF. The gene calls are TRBV15 and TRBJ1-2; tentative D call: TRBD1 (5 bases). The CDR3 is 13 residues long. The V gene lost 4 bases and the J gene lost 5 bases, with 11 bases spanning the gap. Germline V CDR1 and CDR2: LNHNV, YYDKDF (reference sequence).

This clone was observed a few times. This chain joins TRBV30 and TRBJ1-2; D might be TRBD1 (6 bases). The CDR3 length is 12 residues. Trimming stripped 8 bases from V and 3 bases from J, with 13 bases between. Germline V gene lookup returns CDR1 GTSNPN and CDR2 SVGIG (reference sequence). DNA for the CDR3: TGTGCCGGAACAGGGAACTACTATGGCTACACCTTC. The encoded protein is CAGTGNYYGYTF.

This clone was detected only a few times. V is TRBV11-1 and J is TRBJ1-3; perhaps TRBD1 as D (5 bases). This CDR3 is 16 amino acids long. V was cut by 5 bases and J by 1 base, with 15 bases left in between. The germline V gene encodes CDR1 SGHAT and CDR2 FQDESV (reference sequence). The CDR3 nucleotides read TGTGCCAGCAGCCGGCGGCGGGGGATTTCTGGAAACACCATATATTTT. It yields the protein CASSRRRGISGNTIYF.

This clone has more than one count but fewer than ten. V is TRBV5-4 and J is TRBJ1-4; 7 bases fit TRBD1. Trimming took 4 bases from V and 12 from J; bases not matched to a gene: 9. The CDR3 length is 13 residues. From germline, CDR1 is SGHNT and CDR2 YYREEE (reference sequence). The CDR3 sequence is CASSPPGQMELFF. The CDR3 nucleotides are TGTGCCAGCAGCCCTCCGGGACAGATGGAACTGTTTTTT.

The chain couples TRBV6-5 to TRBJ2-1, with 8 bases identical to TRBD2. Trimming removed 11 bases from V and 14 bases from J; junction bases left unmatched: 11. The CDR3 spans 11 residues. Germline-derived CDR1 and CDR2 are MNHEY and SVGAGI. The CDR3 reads CASSRGGDKFF. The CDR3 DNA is TGTGCCTCCTCCCGGGGGGGTGATAAGTTCTTC.

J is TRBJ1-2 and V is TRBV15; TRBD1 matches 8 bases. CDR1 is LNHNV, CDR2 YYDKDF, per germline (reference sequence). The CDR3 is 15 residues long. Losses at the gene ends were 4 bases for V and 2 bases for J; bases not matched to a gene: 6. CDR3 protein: CATSTRQGLNYGYTF. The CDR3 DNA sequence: TGTGCCACCAGCACCCGACAGGGGTTGAACTATGGCTACACCTTC.